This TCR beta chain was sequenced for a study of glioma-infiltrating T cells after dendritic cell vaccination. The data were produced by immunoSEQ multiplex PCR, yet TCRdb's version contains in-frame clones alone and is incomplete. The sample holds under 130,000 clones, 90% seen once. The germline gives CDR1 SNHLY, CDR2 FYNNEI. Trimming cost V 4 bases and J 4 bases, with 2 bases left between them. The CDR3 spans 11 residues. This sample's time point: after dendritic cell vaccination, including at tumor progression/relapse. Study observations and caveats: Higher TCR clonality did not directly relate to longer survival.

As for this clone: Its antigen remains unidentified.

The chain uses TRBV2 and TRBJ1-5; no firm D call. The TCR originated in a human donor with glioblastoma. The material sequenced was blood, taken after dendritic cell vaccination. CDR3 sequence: CASSVNQPQHF. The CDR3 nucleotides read TGTGCCAGCAGTGTAAATCAGCCCCAGCATTTT.